This paragraph covers one T cell receptor (beta chain) sequence. Its antigen is undetermined. The sample is drawn from a study of identical twins. General study results and limits: The more abundant beta clonotypes in cord blood had fewer insertions, and memory repertoires did not show this.

Template switching added a universal primer site, and cDNA bore unique molecular identifiers. TCRdb redid the calling of the 5' RACE reads with MiXCR, one entry per CDR3 protein. The table has around 1.7 million distinct CDR3 sequences, 25% to 35% seen once. Donors were all healthy Caucasians. The ends were cut back, 3 bases at V and 12 bases at J, with 14 bases in the middle. CDR3 length equals 12 residues. The V gene's germline CDR1 is MDHEN and CDR2 SYDVKM. The material sequenced was cord blood. The sequence came from a newborn girl in good health. The rearrangement links TRBV28 to TRBJ1-2, with a possible D match to TRBD1 (5 bases). In DNA, the CDR3 is TGTGCCAGCAGTTTCGGGACTTTCAACGACACCTTC. Its translation: CASSFGTFNDTF.